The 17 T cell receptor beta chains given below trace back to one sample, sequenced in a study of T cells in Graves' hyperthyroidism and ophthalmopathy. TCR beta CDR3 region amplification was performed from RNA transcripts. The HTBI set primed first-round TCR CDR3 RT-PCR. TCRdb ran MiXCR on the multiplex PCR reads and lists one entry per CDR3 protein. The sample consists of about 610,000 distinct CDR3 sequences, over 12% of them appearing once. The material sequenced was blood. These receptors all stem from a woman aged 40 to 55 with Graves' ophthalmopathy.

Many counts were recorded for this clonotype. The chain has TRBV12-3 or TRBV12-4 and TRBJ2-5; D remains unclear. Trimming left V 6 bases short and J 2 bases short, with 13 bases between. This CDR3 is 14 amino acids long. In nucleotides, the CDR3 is TGTGCCAGCAGCCTCAATATGGTGCAAGAGACCCAGTACTTC. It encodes CASSLNMVQETQYF.

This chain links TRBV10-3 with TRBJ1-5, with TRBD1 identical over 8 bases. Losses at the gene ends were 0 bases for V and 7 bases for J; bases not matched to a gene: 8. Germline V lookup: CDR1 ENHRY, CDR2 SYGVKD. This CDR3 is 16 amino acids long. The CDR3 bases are TGTGCCATCAGTGAGTCCATGACAGGGGCTGGACAGCCCCAGCATTTT. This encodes CAISESMTGAGQPQHF.

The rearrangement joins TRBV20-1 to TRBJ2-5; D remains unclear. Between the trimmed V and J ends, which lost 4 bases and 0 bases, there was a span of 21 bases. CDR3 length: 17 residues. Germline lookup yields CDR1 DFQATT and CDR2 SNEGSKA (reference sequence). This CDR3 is CSAKGRSTAPHQETQYF. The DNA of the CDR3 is TGCAGTGCTAAGGGCAGGTCCACCGCCCCCCACCAAGAGACCCAGTACTTC.

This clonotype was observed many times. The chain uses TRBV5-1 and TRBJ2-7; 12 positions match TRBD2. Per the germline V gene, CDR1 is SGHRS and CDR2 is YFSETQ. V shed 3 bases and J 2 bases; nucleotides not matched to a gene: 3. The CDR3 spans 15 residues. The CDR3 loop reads CASSWTSGKTYEQYF. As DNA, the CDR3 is TGCGCCAGCAGCTGGACTAGCGGGAAGACCTACGAGCAGTACTTC.

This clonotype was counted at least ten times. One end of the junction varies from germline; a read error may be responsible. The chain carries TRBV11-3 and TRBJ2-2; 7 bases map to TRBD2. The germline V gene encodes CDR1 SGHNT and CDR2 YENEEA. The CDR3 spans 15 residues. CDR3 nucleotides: TGTGCCAGCAGCCTTCATGGAGCTAGCGGTATCGACCCCATTTTT. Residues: CASSLHGASGIDPIF.

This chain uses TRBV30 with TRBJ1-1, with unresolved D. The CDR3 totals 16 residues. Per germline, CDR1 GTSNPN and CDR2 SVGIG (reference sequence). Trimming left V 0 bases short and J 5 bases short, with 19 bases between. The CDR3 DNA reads TGTGCCTGGAGTGTAACTCCCTCTTGGGGAAGGACTGAAGCTTTCTTT. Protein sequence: CAWSVTPSWGRTEAFF.

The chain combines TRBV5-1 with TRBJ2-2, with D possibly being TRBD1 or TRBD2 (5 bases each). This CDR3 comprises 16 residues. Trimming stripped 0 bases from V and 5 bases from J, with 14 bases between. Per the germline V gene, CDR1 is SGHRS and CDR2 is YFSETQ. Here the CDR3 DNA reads TGCGCCAGCAGCTTGGAATTTGATGGGGGAACCGGGGAGCTGTTTTTT. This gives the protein CASSLEFDGGTGELFF.

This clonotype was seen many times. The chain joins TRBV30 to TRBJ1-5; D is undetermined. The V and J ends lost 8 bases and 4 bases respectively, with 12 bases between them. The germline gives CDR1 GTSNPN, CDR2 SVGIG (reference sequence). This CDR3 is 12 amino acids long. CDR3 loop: CAARFSNQPQHF. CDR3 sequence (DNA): TGTGCCGCAAGATTTTCGAATCAGCCCCAGCATTTT.

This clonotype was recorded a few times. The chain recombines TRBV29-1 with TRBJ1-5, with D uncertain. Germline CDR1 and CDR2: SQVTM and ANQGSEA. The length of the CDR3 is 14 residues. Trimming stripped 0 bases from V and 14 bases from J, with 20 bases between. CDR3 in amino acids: CSVEDWNSPTIKHF. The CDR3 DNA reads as TGCAGCGTTGAAGATTGGAACAGCCCGACCATCAAGCATTTT.

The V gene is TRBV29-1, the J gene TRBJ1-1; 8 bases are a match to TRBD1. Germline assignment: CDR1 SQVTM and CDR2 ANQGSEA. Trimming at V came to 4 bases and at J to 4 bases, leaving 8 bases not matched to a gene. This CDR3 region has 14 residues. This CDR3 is CSVAGITGGTEAFF. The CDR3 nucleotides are TGCAGCGTTGCCGGGATAACAGGGGGCACTGAAGCTTTCTTT.

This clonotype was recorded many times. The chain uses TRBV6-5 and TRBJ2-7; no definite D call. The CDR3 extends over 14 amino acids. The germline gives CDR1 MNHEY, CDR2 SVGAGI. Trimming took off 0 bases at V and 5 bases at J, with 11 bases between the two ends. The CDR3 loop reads CASSYSSRPHEQYF. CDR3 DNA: TGTGCCAGCAGTTACTCTTCTAGGCCCCACGAGCAGTACTTC.

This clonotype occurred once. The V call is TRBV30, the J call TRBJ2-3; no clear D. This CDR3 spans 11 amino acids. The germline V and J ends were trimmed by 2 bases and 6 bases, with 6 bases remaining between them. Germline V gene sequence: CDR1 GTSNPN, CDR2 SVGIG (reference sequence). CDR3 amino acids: CAWSNADTQYF. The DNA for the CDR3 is TGTGCCTGGAGTAACGCGGATACGCAGTATTTT. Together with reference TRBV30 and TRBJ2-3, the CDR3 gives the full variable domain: SQTIHQWPATLVQPVGSPLSLECTVEGTSNPNLYWYRQAAGRGLQLLFYSVGIGQISSEVPQNLSASRPQDRQFILSSKKLLLSDSGFYLCAWSNADTQYFGPGTRLTVL.

The CDR3 sequence: CAIGSGLLGGYEQYF. For the CDR3, the DNA is TGTGCTATCGGTTCAGGACTCCTGGGGGGTTACGAGCAGTACTTC. The rearrangement joins TRBV12-3 or TRBV12-4 to TRBJ2-7; a weak D match, TRBD2 (6 bases). The CDR3 is 15 amino acids.

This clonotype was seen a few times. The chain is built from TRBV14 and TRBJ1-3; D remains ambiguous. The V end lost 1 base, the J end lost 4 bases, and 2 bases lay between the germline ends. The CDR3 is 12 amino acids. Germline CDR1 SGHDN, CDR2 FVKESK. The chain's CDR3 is CASSQAGNTIYF. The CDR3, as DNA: TGTGCCAGCAGCCAAGCCGGAAACACCATATATTTT.

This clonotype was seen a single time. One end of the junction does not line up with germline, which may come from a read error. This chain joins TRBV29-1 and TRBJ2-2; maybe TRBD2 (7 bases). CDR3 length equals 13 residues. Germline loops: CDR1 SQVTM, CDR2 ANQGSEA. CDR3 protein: CSVVRGAGGELLF. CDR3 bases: TGCAGCGTTGTACGGGGGGCTGGTGGGGAGCTGCTTTTT.

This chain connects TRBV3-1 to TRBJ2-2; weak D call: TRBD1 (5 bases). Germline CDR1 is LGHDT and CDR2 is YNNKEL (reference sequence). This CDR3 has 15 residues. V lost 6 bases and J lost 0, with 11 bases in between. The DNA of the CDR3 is TGTGCCAGCAGTTTGGACACCGCGAACACCGGGGAGCTGTTTTTT. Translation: CASSLDTANTGELFF.

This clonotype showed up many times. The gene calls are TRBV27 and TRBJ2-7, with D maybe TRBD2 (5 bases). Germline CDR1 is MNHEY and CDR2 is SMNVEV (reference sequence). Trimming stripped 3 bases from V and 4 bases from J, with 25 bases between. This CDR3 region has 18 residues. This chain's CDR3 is CASSLGWVRENGGYEQYF. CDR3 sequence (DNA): TGTGCCAGCAGTTTGGGGTGGGTGAGGGAGAACGGCGGGTACGAGCAGTACTTC.